This T cell receptor (beta chain) was captured in a study of circulating CD8 cells and anti-PD-1 response in melanoma. Broader study findings: Diversity ranked highest in DNEG and lowest in TIGIT subsets.

This clonotype rates as large. Its antigen remains unidentified. The QIAseq Immune Repertoire TCR panel built the libraries from approximately 15 ng of total RNA. Each CDR3 protein gets one entry after TCRdb re-called the reads with MiXCR. The sample lists some 140 distinct CDR3 sequences, about 9% seen once, with 45% to 60% in the top ten. Sorting of live CD3+CD8+TCRalphabeta+ cells by PD-1 and/or TIGIT gave four subsets. The clonotype originates from a human donor with melanoma. Sequenced here: CD8+ T cells from PBMCs, sampled at baseline or after one month of anti-PD-1 therapy (not recorded which).

The CDR3 sequence: CASSQSYSYEQYF. CDR3 bases: TGTGCCAGTAGCCAGAGTTACAGCTACGAGCAGTACTTC. The chain is built from TRBV19 and TRBJ2-7; no clear D gene. Trimming cost V 6 bases and J 3 bases, with 12 bases left between them. The CDR3 covers 13 residues. Germline assignment: CDR1 LNHDA and CDR2 SQIVND (reference sequence).